This T cell receptor beta chain was captured by sequencing in a study of T cell repertoires in cytomegalovirus infection. Germline-derived CDR1 and CDR2 are MDHEN and SYDVKM. V shed 1 base and J shed 0 bases, with 22 bases lying between them. CDR3 length: 20 amino acids. TCRdb analysed the reads with MiXCR anew, one entry per CDR3 protein. Of about 110,000 distinct CDR3 sequences detected, under 30% appear once; the ten largest clones hold about three quarters. This clonotype has ten or more counts. The antigen remains undetermined. The source is a human donor in good health (CMV status not recorded). Some clones in this sample may be carry-over from other donors' samples. V usage is TRBV28 and J usage is TRBJ1-5, with unresolved D. The input for sequencing was CD8+ T cells from cultured PBMCs, taken from culture after CMV antigen stimulation. CDR3 DNA: TGTGCCAGCAGTTTATTGTTAAGGACTTGGTGGACTTATAGCAATCAGCCCCAGCATTTT. Protein: CASSLLLRTWWTYSNQPQHF.